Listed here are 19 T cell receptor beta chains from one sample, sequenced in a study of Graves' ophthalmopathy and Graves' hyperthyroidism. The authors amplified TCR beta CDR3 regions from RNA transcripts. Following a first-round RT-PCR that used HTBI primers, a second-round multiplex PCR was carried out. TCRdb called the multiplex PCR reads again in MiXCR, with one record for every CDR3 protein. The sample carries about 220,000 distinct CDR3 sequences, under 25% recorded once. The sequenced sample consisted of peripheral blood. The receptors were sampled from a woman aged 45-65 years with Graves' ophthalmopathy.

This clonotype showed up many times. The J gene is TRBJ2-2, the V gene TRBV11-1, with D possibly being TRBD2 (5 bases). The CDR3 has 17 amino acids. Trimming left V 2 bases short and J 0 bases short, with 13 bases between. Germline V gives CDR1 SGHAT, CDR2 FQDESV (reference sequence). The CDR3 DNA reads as TGTGCCAGCAGCTTACCCCCATTGGACTCGAACACCGGGGAGCTGTTTTTT. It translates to CASSLPPLDSNTGELFF.

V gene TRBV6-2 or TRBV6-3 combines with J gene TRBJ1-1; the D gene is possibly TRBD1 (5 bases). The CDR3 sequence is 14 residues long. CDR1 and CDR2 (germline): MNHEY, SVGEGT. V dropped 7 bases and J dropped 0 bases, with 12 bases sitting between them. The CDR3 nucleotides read TGTGCCAGCAACTTACAGGATTTGAACACTGAAGCTTTCTTT. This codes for CASNLQDLNTEAFF.

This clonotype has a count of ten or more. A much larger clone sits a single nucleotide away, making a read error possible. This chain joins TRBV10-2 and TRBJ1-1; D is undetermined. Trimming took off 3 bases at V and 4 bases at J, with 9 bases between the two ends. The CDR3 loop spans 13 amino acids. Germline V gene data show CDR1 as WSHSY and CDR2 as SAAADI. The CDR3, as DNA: TGCGCCAGCAGTGATGGGAGTGGCACTGAAGCTTTCTTT. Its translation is CASSDGSGTEAFF.

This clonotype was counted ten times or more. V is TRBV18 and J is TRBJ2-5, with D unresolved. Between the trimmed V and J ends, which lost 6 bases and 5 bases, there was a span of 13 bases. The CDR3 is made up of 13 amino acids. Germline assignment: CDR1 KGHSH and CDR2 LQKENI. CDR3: CASSTNQEETQYF. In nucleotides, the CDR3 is TGTGCCAGCTCCACCAACCAGGAGGAGACCCAGTACTTC.

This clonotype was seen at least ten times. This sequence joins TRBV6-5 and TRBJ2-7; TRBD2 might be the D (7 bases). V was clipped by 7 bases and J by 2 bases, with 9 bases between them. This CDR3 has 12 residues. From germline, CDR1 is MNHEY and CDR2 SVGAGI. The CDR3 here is CASKGGAYEQYF. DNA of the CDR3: TGTGCCAGCAAAGGGGGGGCCTACGAGCAGTACTTC.

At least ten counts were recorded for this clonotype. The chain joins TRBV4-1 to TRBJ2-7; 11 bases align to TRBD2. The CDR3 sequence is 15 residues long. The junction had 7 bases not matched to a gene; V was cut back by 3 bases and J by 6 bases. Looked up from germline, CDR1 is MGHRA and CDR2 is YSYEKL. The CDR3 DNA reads TGCGCCAGCAGCCACTTATTAGCGGGAGGGAGCGAGCAGTACTTC. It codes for CASSHLLAGGSEQYF.

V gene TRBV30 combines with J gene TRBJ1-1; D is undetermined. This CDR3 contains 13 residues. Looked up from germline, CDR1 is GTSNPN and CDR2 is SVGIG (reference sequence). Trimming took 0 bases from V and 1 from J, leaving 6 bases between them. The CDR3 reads CAWSVGWNTEAFF. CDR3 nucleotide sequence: TGTGCCTGGAGTGTAGGTTGGAACACTGAAGCTTTCTTT.

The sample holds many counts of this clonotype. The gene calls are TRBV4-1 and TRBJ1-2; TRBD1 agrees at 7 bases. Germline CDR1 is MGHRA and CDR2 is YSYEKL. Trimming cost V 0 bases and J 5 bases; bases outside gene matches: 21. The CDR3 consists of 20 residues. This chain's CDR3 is CASSQEEALGDSFGLYGYTF. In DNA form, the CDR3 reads TGCGCCAGCAGCCAAGAGGAGGCCCTAGGGGACAGTTTTGGTTTATATGGCTACACCTTC.

DNA for the CDR3: TGTGCCAGCAGTCAGCGACAGGGCGGAGGCTACACCTTC. It yields the protein CASSQRQGGGYTF. This chain connects TRBV12-3 or TRBV12-4 to TRBJ1-2, with TRBD1 matching 7 bases. V lost 5 bases, J lost 8 bases, and 8 bases stayed unmatched. CDR3 size: 13 residues.

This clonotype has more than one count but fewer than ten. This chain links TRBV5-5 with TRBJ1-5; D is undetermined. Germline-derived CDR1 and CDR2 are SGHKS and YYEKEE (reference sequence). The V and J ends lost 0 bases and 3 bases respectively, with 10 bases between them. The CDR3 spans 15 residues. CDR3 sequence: CASSLEVTSNQPQHF. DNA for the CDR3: TGTGCCAGCAGCTTGGAAGTCACCTCCAATCAGCCCCAGCATTTT.

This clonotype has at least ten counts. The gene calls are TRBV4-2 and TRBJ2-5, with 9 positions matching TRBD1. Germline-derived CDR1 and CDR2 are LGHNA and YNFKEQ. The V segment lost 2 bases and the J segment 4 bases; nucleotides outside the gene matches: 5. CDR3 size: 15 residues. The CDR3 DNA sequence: TGTGCCAGCAGCCAACTGGGACAGGGTAGAGAGACCCAGTACTTC. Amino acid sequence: CASSQLGQGRETQYF.

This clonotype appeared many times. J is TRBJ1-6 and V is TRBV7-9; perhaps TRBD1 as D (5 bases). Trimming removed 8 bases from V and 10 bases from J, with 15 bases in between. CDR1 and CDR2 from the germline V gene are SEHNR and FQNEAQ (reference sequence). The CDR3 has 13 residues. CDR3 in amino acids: CASCPGGPSPLHF. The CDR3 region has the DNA TGTGCCAGCTGCCCCGGGGGACCATCACCCCTCCACTTT.

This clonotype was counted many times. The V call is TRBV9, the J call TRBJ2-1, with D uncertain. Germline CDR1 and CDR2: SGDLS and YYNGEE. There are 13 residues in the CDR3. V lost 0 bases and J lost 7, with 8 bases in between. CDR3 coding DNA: TGTGCCAGCAGCGTAGACTTGGGAAATGAGCAGTTCTTC. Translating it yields CASSVDLGNEQFF.

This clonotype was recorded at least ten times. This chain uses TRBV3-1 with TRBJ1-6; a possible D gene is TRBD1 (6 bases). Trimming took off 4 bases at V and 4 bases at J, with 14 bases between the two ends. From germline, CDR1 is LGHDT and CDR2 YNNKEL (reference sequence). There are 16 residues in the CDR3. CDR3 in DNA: TGTGCCAGCAGCCCTCGACAGGAACGTTATAATTCACCCCTCCACTTT. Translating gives CASSPRQERYNSPLHF.

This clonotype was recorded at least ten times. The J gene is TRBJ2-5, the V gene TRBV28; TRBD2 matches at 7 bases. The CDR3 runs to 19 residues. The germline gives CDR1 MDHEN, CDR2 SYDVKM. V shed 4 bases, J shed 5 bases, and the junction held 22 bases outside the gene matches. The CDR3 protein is CASSWTGYHSGPTGETQYF. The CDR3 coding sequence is TGTGCCAGCAGTTGGACTGGATACCATAGCGGGCCTACGGGGGAGACCCAGTACTTC. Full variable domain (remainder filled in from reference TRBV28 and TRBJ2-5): DVKVTQSSRYLVKRTGEKVFLECVQDMDHENMFWYRQDPGLGLRLIYFSYDVKMKEKGDIPEGYSVSREKKERFSLILESASTNQTSMYLCASSWTGYHSGPTGETQYFGPGTRLLVL.

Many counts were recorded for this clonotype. Written as DNA, the CDR3 is TGTGCCAGCAGCTCCCGGCAGGGTACGTACGGAGAGCAGTACTTC. The encoded protein is CASSSRQGTYGEQYF. The chain carries TRBV7-2 and TRBJ2-7; a weak D match, TRBD1 (5 bases). This CDR3 spans 15 amino acids. The V end was cut by 4 bases, the J end by 7 bases, with 20 bases between. Per the germline V gene, CDR1 is SGHTA and CDR2 is FQGNSA. The full variable domain, its missing parts supplied by reference TRBV7-2 and TRBJ2-7, is GAGVSQSPSNKVTEKGKDVELRCDPISGHTALYWYRQSLGQGLEFLIYFQGNSAPDKSGLPSDRFSAERTGGSVSTLTIQRTQQEDSAVYLCASSSRQGTYGEQYFGPGTRLTVT.

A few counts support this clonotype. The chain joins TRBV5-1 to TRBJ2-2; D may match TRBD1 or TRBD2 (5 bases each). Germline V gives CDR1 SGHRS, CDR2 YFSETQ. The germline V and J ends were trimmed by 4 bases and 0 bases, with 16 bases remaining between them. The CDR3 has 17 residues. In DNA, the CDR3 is TGCGCCAGCAGCAACCCGGGACCAGCTCCGAACACCGGGGAGCTGTTTTTT. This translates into CASSNPGPAPNTGELFF.

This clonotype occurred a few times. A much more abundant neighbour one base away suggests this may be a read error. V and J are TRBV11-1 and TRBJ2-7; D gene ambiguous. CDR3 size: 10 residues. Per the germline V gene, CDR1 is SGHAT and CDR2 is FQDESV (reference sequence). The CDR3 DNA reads TGTGCCATCAGCCCCCAAGAGCAGTACTTC. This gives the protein CAISPQEQYF. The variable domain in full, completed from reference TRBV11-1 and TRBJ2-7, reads EAEVAQSPRYKITEKSQAVAFWCDPISGHATLYWYRQILGQGPELLVQFQDESVVDDSQLPKDRFSAERLKGVDSTLKIQPAELGDSAMYLCAISPQEQYFGPGTRLTVT.

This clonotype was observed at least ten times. The CDR3 coding sequence is TGTGCCAGCAGCGGGACGTCCTCCTACGAGCAGTACTTC. Protein: CASSGTSSYEQYF. This chain uses TRBV6-1 with TRBJ2-7, with D perhaps being TRBD1 or TRBD2 (5 bases each). Germline CDR1 is MNHNS and CDR2 is SASEGT. CDR3 size: 13 residues. Trimming shortened V by 6 bases and J by 0 bases, and 9 bases separated the two germline ends.